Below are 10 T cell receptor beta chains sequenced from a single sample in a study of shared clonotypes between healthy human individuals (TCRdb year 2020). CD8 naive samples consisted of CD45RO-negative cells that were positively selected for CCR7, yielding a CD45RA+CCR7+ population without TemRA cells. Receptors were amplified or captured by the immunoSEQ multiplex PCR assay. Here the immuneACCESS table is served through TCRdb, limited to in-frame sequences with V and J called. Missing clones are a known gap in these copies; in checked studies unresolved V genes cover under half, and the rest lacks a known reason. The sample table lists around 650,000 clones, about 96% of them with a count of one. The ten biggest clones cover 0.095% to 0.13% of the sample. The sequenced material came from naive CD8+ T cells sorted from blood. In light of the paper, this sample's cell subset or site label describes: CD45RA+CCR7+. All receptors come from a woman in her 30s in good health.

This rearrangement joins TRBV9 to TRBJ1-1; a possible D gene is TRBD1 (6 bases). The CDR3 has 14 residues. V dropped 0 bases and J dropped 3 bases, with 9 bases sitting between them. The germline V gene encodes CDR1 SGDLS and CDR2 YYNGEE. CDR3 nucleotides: TGTGCCAGCAGCGTAGAAGAGGGGGACACTGAAGCTTTCTTT. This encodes CASSVEEGDTEAFF.

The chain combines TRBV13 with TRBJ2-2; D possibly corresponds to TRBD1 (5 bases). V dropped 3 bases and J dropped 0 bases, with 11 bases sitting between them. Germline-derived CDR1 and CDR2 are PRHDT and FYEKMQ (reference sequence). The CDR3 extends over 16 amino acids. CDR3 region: CASSFEQAANTGELFF. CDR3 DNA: TGTGCCAGCAGCTTTGAACAGGCTGCGAACACCGGGGAGCTGTTTTTT.

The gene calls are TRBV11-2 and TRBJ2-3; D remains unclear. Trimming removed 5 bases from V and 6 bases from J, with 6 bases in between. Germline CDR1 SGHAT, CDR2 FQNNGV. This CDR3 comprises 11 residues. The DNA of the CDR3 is TGTGCCAGCAGCCCCCCTGATACGCAGTATTTT. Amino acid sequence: CASSPPDTQYF.

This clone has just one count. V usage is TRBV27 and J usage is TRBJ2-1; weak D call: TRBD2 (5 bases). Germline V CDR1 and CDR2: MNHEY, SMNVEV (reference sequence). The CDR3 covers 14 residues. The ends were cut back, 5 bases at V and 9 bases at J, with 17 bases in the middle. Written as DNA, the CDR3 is TGTGCCAGCAGTCCGCGACTAAGCTTCAGTGAGCAGTTCTTC. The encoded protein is CASSPRLSFSEQFF.

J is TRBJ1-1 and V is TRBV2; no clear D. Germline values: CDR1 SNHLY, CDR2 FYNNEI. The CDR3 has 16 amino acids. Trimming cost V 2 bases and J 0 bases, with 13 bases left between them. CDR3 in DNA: TGTGCCAGCAGTGAAACGCATTTGGGCCTGAACACTGAAGCTTTCTTT. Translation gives CASSETHLGLNTEAFF.

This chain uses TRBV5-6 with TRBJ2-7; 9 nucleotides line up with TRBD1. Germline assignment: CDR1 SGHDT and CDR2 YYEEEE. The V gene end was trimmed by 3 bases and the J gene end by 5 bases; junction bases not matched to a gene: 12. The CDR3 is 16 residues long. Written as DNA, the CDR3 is TGTGCCAGCAGCTCTAAGACAGGGGGATATTGGGACGAGCAGTACTTC. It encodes CASSSKTGGYWDEQYF.

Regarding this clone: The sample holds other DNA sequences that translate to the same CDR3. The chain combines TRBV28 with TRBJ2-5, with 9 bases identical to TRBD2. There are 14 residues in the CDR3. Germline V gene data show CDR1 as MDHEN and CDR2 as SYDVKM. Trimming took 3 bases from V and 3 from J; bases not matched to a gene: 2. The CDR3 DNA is TGTGCCAGCAGTTTGGGACTAGCCGAAGAGACCCAGTACTTC. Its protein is CASSLGLAEETQYF.

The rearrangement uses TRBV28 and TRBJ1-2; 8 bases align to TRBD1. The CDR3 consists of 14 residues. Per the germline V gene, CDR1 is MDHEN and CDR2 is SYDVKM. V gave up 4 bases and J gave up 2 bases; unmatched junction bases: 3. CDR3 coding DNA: TGTGCCAGCAGTTATGGACAGGGCAACTATGGCTACACCTTC. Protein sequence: CASSYGQGNYGYTF.

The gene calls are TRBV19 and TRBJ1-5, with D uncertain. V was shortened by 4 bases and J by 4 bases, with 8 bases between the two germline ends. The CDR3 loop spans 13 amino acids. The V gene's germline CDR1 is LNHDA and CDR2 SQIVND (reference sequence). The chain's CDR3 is CASSRTLNQPQHF. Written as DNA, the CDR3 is TGTGCCAGTAGTAGGACCCTTAATCAGCCCCAGCATTTT.

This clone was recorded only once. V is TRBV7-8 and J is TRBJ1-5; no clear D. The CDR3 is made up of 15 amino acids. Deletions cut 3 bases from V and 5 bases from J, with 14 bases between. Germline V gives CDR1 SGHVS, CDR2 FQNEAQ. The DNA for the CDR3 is TGTGCCAGCAGCTTCCGTCTCACCTCATATCAGCCCCAGCATTTT. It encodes CASSFRLTSYQPQHF. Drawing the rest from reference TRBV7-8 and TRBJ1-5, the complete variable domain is GAGVSQSPRYKVAKRGQDVALRCDPISGHVSLFWYQQALGQGPEFLTYFQNEAQLDKSGLPSDRFFAERPEGSVSTLKIQRTQQEDSAVYLCASSFRLTSYQPQHFGDGTRLSIL.